This T cell receptor (beta chain) was captured by sequencing in a study of blood T cell repertoires in COVID-19. Study processing details: By means of reference gene primer amplification, nucleated cell counts were estimated. Sequencing was performed with immunoSEQ multiplex PCR; in TCRdb, only in-frame clones are kept and a portion is missing. Clonal size and the V and J genes are those of that table, whereas D and trimming came from the DNA. This sample has about 39,000 clones, with more than 80% found just once. The receptor was derived from a man aged 55-75 years with acute or convalescent COVID-19. The sequenced sample was peripheral blood.

The CDR3 DNA sequence: TGTGCCAGCAGTCTTGACAGGTATCAGCCCCAGCATTTT. It translates to CASSLDRYQPQHF. The V call is TRBV6-5, the J call TRBJ1-5; D is possibly TRBD1 (6 bases). Trimming removed 5 bases from V and 5 bases from J, with 10 bases in between. The CDR3 runs 13 residues. Germline V gene data show CDR1 as MNHEY and CDR2 as SVGAGI.